This entry lists 8 T cell receptor beta chains sequenced from one sample in a study of T cells in localized non-small cell lung cancer. Some clones are missing from TCRdb's copy, which holds only in-frame ones; the method was immunoSEQ multiplex PCR. In the table there are about 25,000 clones, around 88% of which are singletons. The specimen was peripheral blood, collected before any cancer treatment. The origin of the receptors is a female donor aged 60 or older with stage I lung adenocarcinoma.

For the CDR3, the DNA is TGTGCCAGCAGCGGACTAGCGGGAGCCAGCTACAATGAGCAGTTCTTC. As protein: CASSGLAGASYNEQFF. The J gene is TRBJ2-1, the V gene TRBV5-8, with 13 bases fitting TRBD2. The CDR3 runs to 16 residues. Germline loops: CDR1 SGHTS, CDR2 YDEGEE. The junction had 4 bases not matched to a gene; V was cut back by 4 bases and J by 3 bases.

The chain employs TRBV30 and TRBJ1-4; maybe TRBD1 (5 bases). Trimming stripped 0 bases from V and 4 bases from J, with 12 bases between. The CDR3 has 15 residues. The germline CDR1 and CDR2 sequences are GTSNPN and SVGIG (reference sequence). The chain's CDR3 is CAWSVDRGFNEKLFF. CDR3 nucleotide sequence: TGTGCCTGGAGTGTTGACAGAGGGTTTAATGAAAAACTGTTTTTT.

This clone showed up just once. The chain carries TRBV6-5 and TRBJ2-5; D is uncertain. V gave up 6 bases and J gave up 1 base, with 9 bases separating them. Germline V gene sequence: CDR1 MNHEY, CDR2 SVGAGI. The CDR3 covers 13 residues. CDR3 residues: CASRETLQETQYF. The CDR3 DNA reads TGTGCCAGCAGGGAGACACTCCAAGAGACCCAGTACTTC.

The chain uses TRBV11-2 and TRBJ1-1; TRBD1 is a possible D gene (6 bases). V was shortened by 5 bases and J by 0 bases, with 16 bases between the two germline ends. The CDR3 has 16 amino acids. The V gene's germline CDR1 is SGHAT and CDR2 FQNNGV. The CDR3 sequence: CASSLGGRGMNTEAFF. The CDR3 DNA sequence: TGTGCCAGCAGCCTTGGGGGGCGGGGGATGAACACTGAAGCTTTCTTT. Based on the CDR3 plus reference TRBV11-2 and TRBJ1-1, the full variable domain is EAGVAQSPRYKIIEKRQSVAFWCNPISGHATLYWYQQILGQGPKLLIQFQNNGVVDDSQLPKDRFSAERLKGVDSTLKIQPAKLEDSAVYLCASSLGGRGMNTEAFFGQGTRLTVV.

The rearrangement joins TRBV11-3 to TRBJ2-7, with 9 positions matching TRBD2. With 0 bases clipped from V and 5 bases from J, the junction kept 5 bases outside the gene matches. Per germline, CDR1 SGHNT and CDR2 YENEEA. CDR3 length: 15 residues. As DNA, the CDR3 is TGTGCCAGCAGCTTAGAGGCGGGAGGGCCGGACGAGCAGTACTTC. It specifies CASSLEAGGPDEQYF.

The chain has TRBV5-1 and TRBJ2-2; TRBD1 agrees at 10 bases. V dropped 4 bases and J dropped 6; count of bases not matched to a gene: 9. The CDR3 totals 16 residues. The germline CDR1 and CDR2 sequences are SGHRS and YFSETQ. The chain's CDR3 is CASSPRTGGSAGELFF. As DNA, the CDR3 is TGCGCCAGCAGCCCGAGGACAGGGGGTAGTGCCGGGGAGCTGTTTTTT.

The chain carries TRBV6-5 and TRBJ1-1; 7 bases fit TRBD1. Germline V gives CDR1 MNHEY, CDR2 SVGAGI. The CDR3 has 13 residues. Unmatched junction bases numbered 4, after V lost 6 bases and J lost 3 bases. The CDR3 sequence: CASSNQGDTEAFF. The CDR3 DNA sequence: TGTGCCAGCAGCAATCAGGGGGACACTGAAGCTTTCTTT.

This sequence joins TRBV7-8 and TRBJ1-2; D remains ambiguous. V was trimmed by 1 base and J by 8 bases, leaving 20 bases between them. This CDR3 region has 16 residues. Germline loops: CDR1 SGHVS, CDR2 FQNEAQ. Written as DNA, the CDR3 is TGTGCCAGCAGCTTAGTGGGAGTACCGAGGATCGAGGGCTACACCTTC. Translated, it gives CASSLVGVPRIEGYTF.